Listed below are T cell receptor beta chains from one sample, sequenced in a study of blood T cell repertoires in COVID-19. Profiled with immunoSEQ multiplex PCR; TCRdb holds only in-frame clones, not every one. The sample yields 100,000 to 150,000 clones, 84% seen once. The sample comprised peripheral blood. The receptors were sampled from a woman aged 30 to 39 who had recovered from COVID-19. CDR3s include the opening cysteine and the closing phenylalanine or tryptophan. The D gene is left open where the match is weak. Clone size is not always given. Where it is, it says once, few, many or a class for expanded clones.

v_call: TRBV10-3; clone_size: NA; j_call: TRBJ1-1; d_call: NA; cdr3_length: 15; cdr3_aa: CAISESGGMNTEAFF; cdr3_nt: TGTGCCATCAGTGAGTCGGGGGGTATGAACACTGAAGCTTTCTTT
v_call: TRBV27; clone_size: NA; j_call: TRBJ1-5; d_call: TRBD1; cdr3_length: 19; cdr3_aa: CASSLSGRGSLYSNQPQHF; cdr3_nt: TGTGCCAGCAGTTTATCAGGCAGGGGGTCCCTTTATAGCAATCAGCCCCAGCATTTT
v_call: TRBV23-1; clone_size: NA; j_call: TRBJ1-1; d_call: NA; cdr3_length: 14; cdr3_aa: CASSQSPGNTEAFF; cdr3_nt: TGCGCCAGCAGTCAATCCCCAGGAAACACTGAAGCTTTCTTT
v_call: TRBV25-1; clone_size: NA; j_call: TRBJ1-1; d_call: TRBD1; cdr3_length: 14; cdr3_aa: CASREPGGGAEAFF; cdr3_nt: TGTGCCAGCAGGGAGCCAGGGGGCGGGGCTGAAGCTTTCTTT
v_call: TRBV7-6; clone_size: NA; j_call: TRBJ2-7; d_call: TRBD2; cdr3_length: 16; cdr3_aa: CASSLVVAGDRYEQYF; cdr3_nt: TGTGCCAGCAGCTTAGTGGTTGCGGGAGACCGCTACGAGCAGTACTTC
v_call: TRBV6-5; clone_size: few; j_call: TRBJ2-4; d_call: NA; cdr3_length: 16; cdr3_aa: CASSSPTSREKNIQYF; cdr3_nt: TGTGCCAGCAGTTCCCCAACCTCCAGGGAAAAAAACATTCAGTACTTC
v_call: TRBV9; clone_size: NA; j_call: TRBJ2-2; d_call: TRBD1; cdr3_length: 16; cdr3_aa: CASSIGQAPNTGELFF; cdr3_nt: TGTGCCAGCAGCATTGGACAGGCTCCGAACACCGGGGAGCTGTTTTTT
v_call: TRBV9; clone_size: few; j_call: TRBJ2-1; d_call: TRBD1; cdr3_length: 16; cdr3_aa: CASSVRGGGQGDEQFF; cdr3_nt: TGTGCCAGCAGCGTGCGAGGCGGGGGACAGGGGGATGAGCAGTTCTTC
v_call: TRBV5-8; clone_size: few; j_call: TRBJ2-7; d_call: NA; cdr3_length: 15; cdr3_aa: CASSLRQVGFYEQYF; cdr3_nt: TGTGCCAGCAGCTTGCGACAGGTTGGGTTCTACGAGCAGTACTTC
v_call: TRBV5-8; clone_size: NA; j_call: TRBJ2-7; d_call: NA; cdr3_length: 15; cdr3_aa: CASSLRTAGSYEQYF; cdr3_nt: TGTGCCAGCAGCTTGAGAACTGCGGGGTCCTACGAGCAGTACTTC
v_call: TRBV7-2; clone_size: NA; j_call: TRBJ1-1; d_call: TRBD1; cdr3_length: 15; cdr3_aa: CASSADRAGNTEAFF; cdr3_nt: TGTGCCAGCAGCGCGGACAGGGCGGGGAACACTGAAGCTTTCTTT
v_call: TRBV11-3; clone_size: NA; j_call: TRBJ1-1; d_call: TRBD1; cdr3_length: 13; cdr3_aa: CASTRTGGAEAFF; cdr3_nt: TGTGCCAGCACCCGTACAGGGGGGGCTGAAGCTTTCTTT
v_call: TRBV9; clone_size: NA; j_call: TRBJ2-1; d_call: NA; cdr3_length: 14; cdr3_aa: CASSLPGSYNEQFF; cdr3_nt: TGTGCCAGCAGCCTCCCCGGTTCCTACAATGAGCAGTTCTTC
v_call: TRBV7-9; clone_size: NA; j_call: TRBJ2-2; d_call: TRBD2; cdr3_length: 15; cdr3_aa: CAISPIGRGSGELFF; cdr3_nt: TGTGCCATCTCTCCAATCGGGAGGGGATCCGGGGAGCTGTTTTTT
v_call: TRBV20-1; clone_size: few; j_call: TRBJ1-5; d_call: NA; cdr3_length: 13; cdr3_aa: CSASGLSNQPQHF; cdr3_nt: TGCAGTGCTAGTGGGCTTAGCAATCAGCCCCAGCATTTT
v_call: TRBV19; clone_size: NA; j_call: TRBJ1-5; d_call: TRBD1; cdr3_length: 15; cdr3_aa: CASSLYRGGNQPQHF; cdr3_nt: TGTGCCAGTAGTCTCTACAGGGGGGGTAATCAGCCCCAGCATTTT
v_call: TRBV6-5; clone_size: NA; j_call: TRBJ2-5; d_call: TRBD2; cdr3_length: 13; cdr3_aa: CAIHRLAGGTQYF; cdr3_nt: TGTGCCATTCATCGACTAGCGGGAGGGACCCAGTACTTC
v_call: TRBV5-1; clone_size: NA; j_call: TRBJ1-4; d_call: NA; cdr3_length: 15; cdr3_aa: CASSLTPSTNEKLFF; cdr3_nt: TGCGCCAGCAGCTTGACTCCATCAACTAATGAAAAACTGTTTTTT
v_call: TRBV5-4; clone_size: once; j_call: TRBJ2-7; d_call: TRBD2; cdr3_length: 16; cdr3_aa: CASSSALAGLSYEQYF; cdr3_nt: TGTGCCAGCAGCTCGGCCCTAGCGGGACTCTCCTACGAGCAGTACTTC
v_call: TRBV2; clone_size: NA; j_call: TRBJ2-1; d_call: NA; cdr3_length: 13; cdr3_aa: CASARLGYNEQFF; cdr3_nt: TGTGCCAGCGCCCGACTAGGCTACAATGAGCAGTTCTTC
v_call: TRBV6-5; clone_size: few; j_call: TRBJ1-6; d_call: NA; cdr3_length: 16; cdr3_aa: CASSYEQAPYNSPLHF; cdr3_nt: TGTGCCAGCAGTTATGAACAGGCTCCCTATAATTCACCCCTCCACTTT
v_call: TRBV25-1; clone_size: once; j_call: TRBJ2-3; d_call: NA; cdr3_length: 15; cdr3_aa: CASSERPGGTDTQYF; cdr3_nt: TGTGCCAGCAGTGAAAGGCCAGGGGGCACAGATACGCAGTATTTT
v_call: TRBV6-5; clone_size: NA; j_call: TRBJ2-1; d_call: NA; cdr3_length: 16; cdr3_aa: CASSYKTGSIRNEQFF; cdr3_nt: TGTGCCAGCAGTTATAAGACGGGTTCCATTAGGAATGAGCAGTTCTTC
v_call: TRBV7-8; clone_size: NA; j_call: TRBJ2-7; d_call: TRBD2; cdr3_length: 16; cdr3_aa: CASSSPSGSLDYEQYF; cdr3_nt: TGTGCCAGCAGCTCCCCTAGCGGGAGTTTGGACTACGAGCAGTACTTC
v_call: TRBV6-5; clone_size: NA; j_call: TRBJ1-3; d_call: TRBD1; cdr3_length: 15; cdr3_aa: CASSYGHRGGNTIYF; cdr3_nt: TGTGCCAGCAGTTACGGTCACAGGGGCGGAAACACCATATATTTT
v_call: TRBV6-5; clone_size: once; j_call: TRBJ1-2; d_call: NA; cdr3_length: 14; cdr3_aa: CASSYSTGPWGYTF; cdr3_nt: TGTGCCAGCAGTTACTCGACAGGCCCCTGGGGCTACACCTTC
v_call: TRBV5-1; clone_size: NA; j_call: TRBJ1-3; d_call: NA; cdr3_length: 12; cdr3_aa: CASSLYGNTIYF; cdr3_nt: TGCGCCAGCAGCTTGTATGGAAACACCATATATTTT
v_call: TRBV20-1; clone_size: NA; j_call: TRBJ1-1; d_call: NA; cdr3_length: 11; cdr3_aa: CSARPDSLAFF; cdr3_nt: TGCAGTGCTAGACCTGACTCGCTAGCTTTCTTT
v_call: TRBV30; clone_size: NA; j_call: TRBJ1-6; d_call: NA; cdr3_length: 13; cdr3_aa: CAWMGEGRSPLHF; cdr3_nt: TGTGCCTGGATGGGGGAGGGCCGCTCACCCCTCCACTTT
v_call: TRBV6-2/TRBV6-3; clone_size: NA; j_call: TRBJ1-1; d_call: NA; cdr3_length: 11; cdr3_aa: CASSRETEAFF; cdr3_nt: TGTGCCAGCAGCCGTGAGACTGAAGCTTTCTTT
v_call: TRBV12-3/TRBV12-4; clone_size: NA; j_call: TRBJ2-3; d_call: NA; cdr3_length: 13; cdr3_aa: CASSVTQGDTQYF; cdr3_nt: TGTGCCAGCAGTGTAACACAGGGAGATACGCAGTATTTT
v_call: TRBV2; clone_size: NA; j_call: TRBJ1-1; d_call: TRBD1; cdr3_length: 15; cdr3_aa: CASSVTGAANTEAFF; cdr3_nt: TGTGCCAGCAGTGTTACAGGGGCGGCGAACACTGAAGCTTTCTTT
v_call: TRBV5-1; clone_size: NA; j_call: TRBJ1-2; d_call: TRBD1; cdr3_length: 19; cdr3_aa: CASSPQPRQGPAKDYGYTF; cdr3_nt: TGCGCCAGCAGCCCTCAACCCCGACAGGGTCCTGCCAAAGACTATGGCTACACCTTC
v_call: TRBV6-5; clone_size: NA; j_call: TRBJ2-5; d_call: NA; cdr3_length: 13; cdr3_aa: CASRRTEQETQYF; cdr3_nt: TGTGCCAGCAGAAGGACAGAACAAGAGACCCAGTACTTC
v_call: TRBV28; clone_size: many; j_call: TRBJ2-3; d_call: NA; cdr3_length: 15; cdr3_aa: CASSSPPSLTDTQYF; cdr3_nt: TGTGCCAGCAGTTCTCCTCCCTCCTTAACAGATACGCAGTATTTT
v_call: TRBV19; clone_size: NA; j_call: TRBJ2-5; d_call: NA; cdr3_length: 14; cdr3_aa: CASSIGPTQETQYF; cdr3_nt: TGTGCCAGTAGTATTGGGCCAACCCAAGAGACCCAGTACTTC
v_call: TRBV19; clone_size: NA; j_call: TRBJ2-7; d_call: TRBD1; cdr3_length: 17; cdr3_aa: CASSISGLGTGIYEQYF; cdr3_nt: TGTGCCAGTAGTATATCAGGCTTGGGGACAGGGATCTACGAGCAGTACTTC
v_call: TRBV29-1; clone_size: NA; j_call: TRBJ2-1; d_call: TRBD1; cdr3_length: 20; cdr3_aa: CSVEGAPGQGLITKYNEQFF; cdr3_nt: TGCAGCGTTGAAGGGGCTCCGGGACAGGGTCTTATCACTAAGTACAATGAGCAGTTCTTC
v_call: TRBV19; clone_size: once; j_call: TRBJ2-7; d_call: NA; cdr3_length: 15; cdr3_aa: CASSISGLTSYEQYF; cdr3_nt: TGTGCCAGTAGTATCTCGGGACTGACGTCCTACGAGCAGTACTTC
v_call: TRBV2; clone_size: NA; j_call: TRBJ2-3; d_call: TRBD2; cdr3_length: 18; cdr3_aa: CASRAGTSGRAVRDTQYF; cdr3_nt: TGTGCCAGCAGAGCCGGGACTAGCGGGAGGGCCGTGAGAGATACGCAGTATTTT
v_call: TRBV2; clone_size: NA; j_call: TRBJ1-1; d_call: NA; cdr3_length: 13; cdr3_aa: CASSRDRNTEAFF; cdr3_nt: TGTGCCAGCAGCCGAGACAGGAACACTGAAGCTTTCTTT
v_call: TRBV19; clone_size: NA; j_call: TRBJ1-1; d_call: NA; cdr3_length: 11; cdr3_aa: CASRLRGEAFF; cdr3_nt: TGTGCCAGTAGGCTTCGGGGTGAAGCTTTCTTT
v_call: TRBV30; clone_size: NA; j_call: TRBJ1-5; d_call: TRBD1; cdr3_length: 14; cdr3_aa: CAWSVGQGDQPQHF; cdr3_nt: TGTGCCTGGAGTGTCGGGCAGGGGGATCAGCCCCAGCATTTT
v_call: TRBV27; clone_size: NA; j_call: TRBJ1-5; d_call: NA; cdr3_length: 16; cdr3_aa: CASSLSGGGSNQPQHF; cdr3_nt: TGTGCCAGCAGTTTATCAGGGGGGGGTAGCAATCAGCCCCAGCATTTT
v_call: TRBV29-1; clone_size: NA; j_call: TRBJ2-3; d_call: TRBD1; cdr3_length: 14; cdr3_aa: CSVRRGTGTDTQYF; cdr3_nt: TGCAGCGTTCGTAGGGGGACAGGCACAGATACGCAGTATTTT
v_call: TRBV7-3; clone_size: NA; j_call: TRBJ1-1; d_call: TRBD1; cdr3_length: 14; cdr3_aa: CASSLTGANTEAFF; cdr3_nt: TGTGCCAGCAGCCTGACAGGGGCGAACACTGAAGCTTTCTTT
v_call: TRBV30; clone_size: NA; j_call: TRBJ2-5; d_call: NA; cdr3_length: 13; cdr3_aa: CAWSVRGRETQYF; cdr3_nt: TGTGCCTGGAGTGTACGCGGTAGGGAGACCCAGTACTTC
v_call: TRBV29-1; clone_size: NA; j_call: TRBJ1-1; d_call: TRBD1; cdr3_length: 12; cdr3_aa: CSVLQGASEAFF; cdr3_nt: TGCAGCGTACTACAGGGGGCCTCTGAAGCTTTCTTT
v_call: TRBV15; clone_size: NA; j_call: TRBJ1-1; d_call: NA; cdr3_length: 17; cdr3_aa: CATSREPWGPRNTEAFF; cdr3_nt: TGTGCCACCAGCAGAGAACCCTGGGGCCCGCGGAACACTGAAGCTTTCTTT
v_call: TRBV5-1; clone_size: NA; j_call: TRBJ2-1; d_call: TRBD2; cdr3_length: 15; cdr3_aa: CASSILAGEYNEQFF; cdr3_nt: TGCGCCAGCAGCATACTAGCGGGAGAATACAATGAGCAGTTCTTC
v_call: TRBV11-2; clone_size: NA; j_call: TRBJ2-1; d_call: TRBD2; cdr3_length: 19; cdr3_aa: CASSLAAPRTSGRYNEQFF; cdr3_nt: TGTGCCAGCAGCTTAGCCGCCCCCCGGACTAGCGGGAGGTACAATGAGCAGTTCTTC
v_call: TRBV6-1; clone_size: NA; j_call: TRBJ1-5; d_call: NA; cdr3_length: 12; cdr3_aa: CASSEAPGPQHF; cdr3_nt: TGTGCCAGCAGTGAAGCCCCAGGGCCCCAGCATTTT
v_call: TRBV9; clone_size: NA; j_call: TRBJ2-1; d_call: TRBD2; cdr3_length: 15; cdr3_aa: CASSVTSGAYNEQFF; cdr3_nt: TGTGCCAGCAGCGTAACTAGCGGGGCCTACAATGAGCAGTTCTTC
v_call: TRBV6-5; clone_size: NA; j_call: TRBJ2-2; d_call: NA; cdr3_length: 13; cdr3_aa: CASTQRRTGELFF; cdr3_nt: TGTGCCAGCACACAGCGGCGAACCGGGGAGCTGTTTTTT
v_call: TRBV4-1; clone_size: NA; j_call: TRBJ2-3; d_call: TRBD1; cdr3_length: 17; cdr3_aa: CASSQQPGQGRLDTQYF; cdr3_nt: TGCGCCAGCAGCCAACAACCTGGACAGGGGAGGTTGGATACGCAGTATTTT
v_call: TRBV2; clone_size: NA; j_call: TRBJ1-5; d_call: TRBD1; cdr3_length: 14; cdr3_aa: CASSMTGGGQPQHF; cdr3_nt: TGTGCCAGCAGTATGACAGGGGGAGGTCAGCCCCAGCATTTT
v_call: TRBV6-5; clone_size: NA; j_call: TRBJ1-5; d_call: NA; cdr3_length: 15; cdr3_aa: CASRFSGRSNQPQHF; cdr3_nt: TGTGCCAGCAGATTCTCAGGGCGTAGCAATCAGCCCCAGCATTTT
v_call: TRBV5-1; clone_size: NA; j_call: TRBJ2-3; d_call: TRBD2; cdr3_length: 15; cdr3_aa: CASGTSGKSTDTQYF; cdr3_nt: TGCGCCAGCGGGACTAGCGGAAAAAGCACAGATACGCAGTATTTT
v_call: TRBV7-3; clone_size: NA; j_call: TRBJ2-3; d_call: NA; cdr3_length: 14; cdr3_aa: CASSSSTGSDTQYF; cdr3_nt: TGTGCCAGCAGCTCAAGTACAGGGTCAGATACGCAGTATTTT
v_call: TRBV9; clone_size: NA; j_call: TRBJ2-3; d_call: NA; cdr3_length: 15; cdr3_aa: CASSATSGLPDTQYF; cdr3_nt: TGTGCCAGCAGCGCCACGTCGGGGTTACCAGATACGCAGTATTTT